These 30 T cell receptor beta chains share one sample of origin, sequenced in a study of blood T cell repertoires in COVID-19. Some clones are missing from TCRdb's copy, which holds only in-frame ones; the method was immunoSEQ multiplex PCR. The sample shows a few hundred thousand clones, around 88% of them seen only once. Sequencing was performed on peripheral blood. The receptors were sampled from a woman aged 50 to 60 with acute or convalescent COVID-19.

The V and J genes are TRBV10-2 and TRBJ1-5, with D uncertain. Trimming stripped 3 bases from V and 0 bases from J, with 9 bases between. The germline V gene has CDR1 WSHSY and CDR2 SAAADI. The CDR3 sequence is 15 residues long. The CDR3: CASSDSLYSNQPQHF. In DNA, the CDR3 is TGCGCCAGCAGTGATTCCCTATATAGCAATCAGCCCCAGCATTTT.

This clone appeared a single time. The chain recombines TRBV7-9 with TRBJ2-7; TRBD1 matches at 9 bases. CDR3 size: 15 residues. Losses at the gene ends were 4 bases for V and 1 base for J; bases not matched to a gene: 5. From germline, CDR1 is SEHNR and CDR2 FQNEAQ (reference sequence). CDR3 protein: CASSSGQGVSYEQYV. CDR3 sequence (DNA): TGTGCCAGCAGCTCGGGACAGGGAGTTTCCTACGAGCAGTACGTC.

The chain links TRBV4-2 to TRBJ2-1; weak D call: TRBD2 (7 bases). The germline V gene encodes CDR1 LGHNA and CDR2 YNFKEQ. CDR3 length equals 15 residues. Trimming shortened V by 2 bases and J by 7 bases, and 15 bases separated the two germline ends. The CDR3 spells CASSQSPGGPNEQFF. CDR3 bases: TGTGCCAGCAGCCAATCCCCGGGGGGCCCGAATGAGCAGTTCTTC.

V is TRBV7-8 and J is TRBJ2-2, with TRBD2 matching over 8 bases. The germline CDR1 and CDR2 sequences are SGHVS and FQNEAQ. Germline trimming cut 6 bases from V and 4 bases from J; bases unmatched to any gene: 4. CDR3 size: 14 residues. The CDR3 bases are TGTGCCAGCAGACCGGGGGGGATCACCGGGGAGCTGTTTTTT. Its translation is CASRPGGITGELFF.

DNA of the CDR3: TGCAGCGTAGAGGACAGCCTTTCACCAGATACGCAGTATTTT. Translating gives CSVEDSLSPDTQYF. The rearrangement joins TRBV29-1 to TRBJ2-3; maybe TRBD1 (6 bases). The CDR3 is 14 residues long. V lost 6 bases and J lost 4, with 17 bases in between. Germline V gene data show CDR1 as SQVTM and CDR2 as ANQGSEA.

This chain joins TRBV19 and TRBJ2-7; weak D call: TRBD2 (6 bases). Trimming cost V 5 bases and J 5 bases, with 13 bases left between them. The CDR3 spans 13 residues. Per the germline V gene, CDR1 is LNHDA and CDR2 is SQIVND (reference sequence). CDR3 protein: CASSWRVKNEQYF. CDR3 DNA sequence: TGTGCCAGTAGTTGGAGGGTCAAGAACGAGCAGTACTTC.

CDR3 loop: CAWSVQGGSPLHF. The CDR3 DNA reads as TGTGCCTGGAGTGTACAGGGTGGATCACCCCTCCACTTT. V gene TRBV30 combines with J gene TRBJ1-6; maybe TRBD1 (6 bases). The CDR3 totals 13 residues. Trimming pared 0 bases from V and 10 bases from J, leaving 10 bases between. Germline V gives CDR1 GTSNPN, CDR2 SVGIG (reference sequence).

This chain links TRBV30 with TRBJ2-1; TRBD2 might be the D (6 bases). The germline V gene has CDR1 GTSNPN and CDR2 SVGIG (reference sequence). The CDR3 is made up of 19 amino acids. Trimming cost V 4 bases and J 4 bases, with 29 bases left between them. The CDR3 spells CAWKVARGERPRGYNEQFF. CDR3 nucleotide sequence: TGTGCCTGGAAAGTGGCCCGGGGCGAGCGGCCGCGGGGTTACAATGAGCAGTTCTTC.

J is TRBJ2-7 and V is TRBV4-1; a possible D gene is TRBD1 (5 bases). This CDR3 has 15 residues. CDR1 and CDR2 from the germline V gene are MGHRA and YSYEKL. The ends were cut back, 3 bases at V and 3 bases at J, with 15 bases in the middle. CDR3 sequence: CASSHPTSGFYEQYF. The CDR3 DNA is TGCGCCAGCAGCCACCCGACTTCAGGGTTCTACGAGCAGTACTTC.

The table lists this clone with a few counts. Different DNA sequences within this sample yield the same CDR3. The chain's CDR3 is CASSLSTDTQYF. The DNA of the CDR3 is TGTGCCAGCAGCTTGTCGACAGATACGCAGTATTTT. The chain couples TRBV5-4 to TRBJ2-3, with D unclear. V lost 1 base and J lost 3, with 3 bases in between. The CDR3 covers 12 residues. From germline, CDR1 is SGHNT and CDR2 YYREEE (reference sequence).

The J gene is TRBJ2-2, the V gene TRBV4-3; TRBD2 might be the D (5 bases). Trimming shortened V by 2 bases and J by 5 bases, and 9 bases separated the two germline ends. The CDR3 has 14 amino acids. In germline, CDR1 is LGHNA, CDR2 YSLEER. DNA for the CDR3: TGCGCCAGCAGCCAATTTAGCGCTACCGGGGAGCTGTTTTTT. Translating gives CASSQFSATGELFF.

The V and J genes are TRBV6-4 and TRBJ1-2; D may be TRBD1 (6 bases). Between the trimmed V and J ends, which lost 5 bases and 2 bases, there was a span of 15 bases. The V gene's germline CDR1 is MRHNA and CDR2 SNTAGT. The CDR3 consists of 15 residues. The CDR3 coding sequence is TGTGCCAGCAGTAGGACGGGGACAACGAACTATGGCTACACCTTC. This sequence encodes CASSRTGTTNYGYTF.

The J gene is TRBJ2-3, the V gene TRBV30; 8 bases align to TRBD1. Germline V gene lookup returns CDR1 GTSNPN and CDR2 SVGIG (reference sequence). This CDR3 spans 13 amino acids. V was clipped by 8 bases and J by 3 bases; unmatched bases: 7. CDR3 amino acids: CAIATGETDTQYF. The DNA for the CDR3 is TGTGCCATCGCGACAGGGGAGACAGATACGCAGTATTTT.

The rearrangement joins TRBV7-9 to TRBJ2-3; 11 positions match TRBD1. The V gene's germline CDR1 is SEHNR and CDR2 FQNEAQ (reference sequence). This CDR3 is built from 16 residues. With V trimmed by 4 bases and J by 3 bases, 6 bases remained unmatched. CDR3 protein: CASSSGGQGATDTQYF. The DNA of the CDR3 is TGTGCCAGCAGCTCCGGCGGACAGGGGGCTACAGATACGCAGTATTTT.

The rearrangement links TRBV6-2 or TRBV6-3 to TRBJ2-7; D is possibly TRBD1 (5 bases). The germline gives CDR1 MNHEY, CDR2 SVGEGT. The CDR3 contains 15 residues. V lost 5 bases and J lost 1, with 15 bases in between. The CDR3 is CASSPLPGISYEQYF. CDR3 nucleotides: TGTGCCAGCAGTCCCCTCCCAGGGATATCCTACGAGCAGTACTTC.

This clone was seen more than once but under ten times. Additional DNA sequences in this sample encode the identical CDR3. This chain links TRBV6-5 with TRBJ1-1; D remains ambiguous. The germline CDR1 and CDR2 sequences are MNHEY and SVGAGI. V shed 0 bases and J shed 2 bases, with 7 bases lying between them. This CDR3 is built from 14 residues. DNA of the CDR3: TGTGCCAGCAGTTACTCGGAGAGTAACACTGAAGCTTTCTTT. Protein: CASSYSESNTEAFF.

This clone was found once. V usage is TRBV6-1 and J usage is TRBJ2-7; 7 nucleotides agree with TRBD2. Germline values: CDR1 MNHNS, CDR2 SASEGT. The CDR3 runs to 16 residues. The J segment lost 3 bases and the V segment lost 3 bases, leaving 11 bases of the junction unmatched. In DNA, the CDR3 is TGTGCCAGCAGTGAGAACCCGGGGAGGGAATTCTACGAGCAGTACGTC. This codes for CASSENPGREFYEQYV.

This clone was seen a single time. V usage is TRBV7-9 and J usage is TRBJ1-6, with D perhaps TRBD1 (6 bases). Germline V gene sequence: CDR1 SEHNR, CDR2 FQNEAQ (reference sequence). This CDR3 spans 15 amino acids. With 5 bases removed from V and 4 bases from J, the gap between germline ends came to 12 bases. CDR3 in DNA: TGTGCCAGCAGCCCCGGACAGACGTATAATTCACCCCTCCACTTT. Residues: CASSPGQTYNSPLHF.

The sample holds one count of this clone. The chain carries TRBV19 and TRBJ1-2, with TRBD1 identical over 10 bases. This CDR3 is built from 14 residues. V dropped 6 bases and J dropped 7; count of bases not matched to a gene: 8. CDR1 is LNHDA, CDR2 SQIVND, per germline (reference sequence). The CDR3 nucleotides are TGTGCCAGTAGAAGGGGACAGGGGTCAAGTGGCTACACCTTC. As protein: CASRRGQGSSGYTF.

This chain links TRBV9 with TRBJ1-1; 8 nucleotides line up with TRBD1. This CDR3 has 12 amino acids. Trimming removed 3 bases from V and 10 bases from J; junction bases left unmatched: 5. Germline CDR1 reads SGDLS; CDR2 reads YYNGEE. The CDR3 DNA reads as TGTGCCAGCAGCGACCAGGGGGCCGCAGCTTTCTTT. Its translation: CASSDQGAAAFF.

This sequence joins TRBV5-1 and TRBJ1-2; unclear D gene. Germline values: CDR1 SGHRS, CDR2 YFSETQ. V was clipped by 1 base and J by 4 bases, with 11 bases between them. The CDR3 loop spans 14 amino acids. Here the CDR3 reads CASSLIVTIYGYTF. CDR3 nucleotide sequence: TGCGCCAGCAGCTTGATAGTAACTATCTATGGCTACACCTTC.

V is TRBV18 and J is TRBJ2-6; D is uncertain. Germline V CDR1 and CDR2: KGHSH, LQKENI. This CDR3 comprises 14 residues. Trimming cost V 4 bases and J 0 bases, with 4 bases left between them. DNA of the CDR3: TGTGCCAGCTCACACATCTCTGGGGCCAACGTCCTGACTTTC. The encoded protein is CASSHISGANVLTF.

This chain connects TRBV10-3 to TRBJ2-7, with 9 positions matching TRBD1. The CDR3 length is 13 residues. Germline V gene data show CDR1 as ENHRY and CDR2 as SYGVKD. V shed 10 bases and J 5 bases; nucleotides not matched to a gene: 9. DNA of the CDR3: TGTGCCACCTCCGGGACAGGGAGGCACGAGCAGTACTTC. Amino acids: CATSGTGRHEQYF.

The chain recombines TRBV10-1 with TRBJ2-2; D gene ambiguous. CDR3 length: 12 amino acids. Trimming took 7 bases from V and 3 from J, leaving 6 bases between them. Germline lookup yields CDR1 WNHNN and CDR2 SYGVQD (reference sequence). The CDR3 nucleotides read TGCGCCAGCACCTCAGACACCGGGGAGCTGTTTTTT. Translated, it gives CASTSDTGELFF.

The chain links TRBV5-1 to TRBJ1-3; TRBD1 might be the D (6 bases). The V gene's germline CDR1 is SGHRS and CDR2 YFSETQ. The CDR3 consists of 15 residues. The V end lost 4 bases, the J end lost 4 bases, and 15 bases lay between the germline ends. CDR3 coding DNA: TGCGCCAGCAGCCCCTCATCCGGACAGGGAAACACCATATATTTT. This sequence encodes CASSPSSGQGNTIYF.

This clone was detected once. The CDR3 DNA reads as TGCGCCAGCAGCTTCGAGGGGAGGACTGAAGCTTTCTTT. Amino acid sequence: CASSFEGRTEAFF. This chain uses TRBV5-1 with TRBJ1-1; D might be TRBD1 (5 bases). V was pared by 2 bases and J by 5 bases, with 10 bases between. The CDR3 consists of 13 residues. Germline CDR1 and CDR2: SGHRS and YFSETQ. The full variable domain, with the rest looked up from reference TRBV5-1 and TRBJ1-1, is KAGVTQTPRYLIKTRGQQVTLSCSPISGHRSVSWYQQTPGQGLQFLFEYFSETQRNKGNFPGRFSGRQFSNSRSEMNVSTLELGDSALYLCASSFEGRTEAFFGQGTRLTVV.

The chain recombines TRBV29-1 with TRBJ2-3; D remains ambiguous. Trimming stripped 4 bases from V and 0 bases from J, with 14 bases between. The CDR3 sequence is 15 residues long. Germline CDR1 is SQVTM and CDR2 is ANQGSEA. In DNA, the CDR3 is TGCAGCGTTGTTCCGGTGGAGACTAGCACAGATACGCAGTATTTT. Amino acids: CSVVPVETSTDTQYF.

The J gene is TRBJ2-2, the V gene TRBV7-8; D is unclear. CDR3 size: 12 residues. The ends were cut back, 5 bases at V and 5 bases at J, with 6 bases in the middle. Germline V gene data show CDR1 as SGHVS and CDR2 as FQNEAQ. CDR3 sequence (DNA): TGTGCCAGCAGCCTTATAACCGGGGAGCTGTTTTTT. Its protein is CASSLITGELFF.

The genes are TRBV6-5 and TRBJ2-1, with 7 bases matching TRBD1. This CDR3 has 12 residues. The V segment lost 10 bases and the J segment 10 bases; nucleotides outside the gene matches: 10. CDR1 is MNHEY, CDR2 SVGAGI, per germline. CDR3 residues: CATRDSSWEQFF. CDR3 DNA: TGTGCCACGAGGGACAGCTCTTGGGAGCAGTTCTTC.

The rearrangement links TRBV19 to TRBJ1-4, with D possibly TRBD1 on 5 matching bases. The CDR3 extends over 15 amino acids. V was trimmed by 7 bases and J by 7 bases, leaving 19 bases between them. Germline V gene data show CDR1 as LNHDA and CDR2 as SQIVND (reference sequence). CDR3 loop: CASTPLGQGSEKLFF. The CDR3 coding sequence is TGTGCCAGTACCCCCCTCGGGCAGGGATCTGAAAAACTGTTTTTT.